The 2 T cell receptor beta chains presented below share a single source sample, sequenced in a study of cytomegalovirus exposure and HLA in healthy donors. PCR was performed using 60 Vbeta and 13 Jbeta primers. The assay was immunoSEQ multiplex PCR, and TCRdb's table has in-frame clones only and misses some. This sample has roughly 150,000 clones; approximately 88% occur once, and the top ten carry over 1.5%. The sequenced sample consisted of PBMCs. These receptors all stem from a young woman in good health and CMV-seronegative.

The CDR3 here is CAWSDGGEQFF. CDR3 bases: TGTGCCTGGAGTGACGGGGGTGAGCAGTTCTTC. The V call is TRBV30, the J call TRBJ2-1; D is perhaps TRBD2 (6 bases). Trimming took 1 base from V and 9 from J, leaving 7 bases between them. Germline CDR1 is GTSNPN and CDR2 is SVGIG (reference sequence). This CDR3 has 11 residues.

The gene calls are TRBV11-2 and TRBJ2-3; TRBD2 matches at 12 bases. J gave up 4 bases and V 5 bases, and 13 bases lay outside the gene matches. Germline V gene data show CDR1 as SGHAT and CDR2 as FQNNGV. The CDR3 extends over 18 amino acids. The CDR3 region is CASSTRTSGERGPDTQYF. CDR3 in DNA: TGTGCCAGCAGCACGAGGACTAGCGGGGAGCGAGGGCCAGATACGCAGTATTTT.